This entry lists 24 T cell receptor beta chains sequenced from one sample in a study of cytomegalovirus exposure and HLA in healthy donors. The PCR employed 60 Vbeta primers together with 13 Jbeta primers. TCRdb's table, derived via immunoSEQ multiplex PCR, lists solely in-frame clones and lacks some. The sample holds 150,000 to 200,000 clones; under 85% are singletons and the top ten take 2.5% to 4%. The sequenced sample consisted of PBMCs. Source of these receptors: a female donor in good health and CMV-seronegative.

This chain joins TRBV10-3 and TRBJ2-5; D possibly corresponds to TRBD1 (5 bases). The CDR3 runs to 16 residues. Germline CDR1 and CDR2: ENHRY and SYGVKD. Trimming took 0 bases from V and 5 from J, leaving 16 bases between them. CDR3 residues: CAISESSEAGRETQYF. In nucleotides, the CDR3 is TGTGCCATCAGTGAGTCGAGTGAGGCAGGGCGGGAGACCCAGTACTTC.

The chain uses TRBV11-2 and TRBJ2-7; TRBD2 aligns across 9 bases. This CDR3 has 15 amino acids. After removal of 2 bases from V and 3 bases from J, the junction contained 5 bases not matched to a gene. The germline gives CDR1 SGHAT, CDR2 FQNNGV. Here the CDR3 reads CASSLPVAGVYEQYF. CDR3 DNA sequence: TGTGCCAGCAGCTTACCGGTAGCGGGAGTCTACGAGCAGTACTTC.

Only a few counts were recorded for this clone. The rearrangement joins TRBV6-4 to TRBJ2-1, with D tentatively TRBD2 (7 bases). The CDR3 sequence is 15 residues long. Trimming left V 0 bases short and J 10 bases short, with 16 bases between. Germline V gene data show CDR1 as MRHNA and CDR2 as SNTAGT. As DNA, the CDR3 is TGTGCCAGCAGTGACTCGGGGGGGGCGGGGGACGAGCAGTTCTTC. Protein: CASSDSGGAGDEQFF.

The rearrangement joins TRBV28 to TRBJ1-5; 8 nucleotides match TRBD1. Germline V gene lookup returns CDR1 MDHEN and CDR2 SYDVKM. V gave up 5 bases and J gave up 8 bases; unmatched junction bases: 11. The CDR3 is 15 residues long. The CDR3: CASSPNAGGREPQHF. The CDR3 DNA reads TGTGCCAGCAGTCCCAACGCAGGGGGCAGGGAGCCCCAGCATTTT.

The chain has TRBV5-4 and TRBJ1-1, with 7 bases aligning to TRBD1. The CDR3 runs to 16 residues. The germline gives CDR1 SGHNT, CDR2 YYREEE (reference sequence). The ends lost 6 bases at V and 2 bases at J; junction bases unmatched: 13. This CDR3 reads CASTLDPGQSNTEAFF. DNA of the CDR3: TGTGCCAGCACACTAGACCCGGGACAGAGTAACACTGAAGCTTTCTTT.

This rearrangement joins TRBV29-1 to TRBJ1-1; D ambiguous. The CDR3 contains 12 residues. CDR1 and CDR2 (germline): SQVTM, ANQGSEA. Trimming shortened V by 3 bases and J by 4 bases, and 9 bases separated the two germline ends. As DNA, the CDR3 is TGCAGCGTTGACCGGTCATCCACTGAAGCTTTCTTT. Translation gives CSVDRSSTEAFF. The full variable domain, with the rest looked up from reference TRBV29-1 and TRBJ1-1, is SAVISQKPSRDICQRGTSLTIQCQVDSQVTMMFWYRQQPGQSLTLIATANQGSEATYESGFVIDKFPISRPNLTFSTLTVSNMSPEDSSIYLCSVDRSSTEAFFGQGTRLTVV.

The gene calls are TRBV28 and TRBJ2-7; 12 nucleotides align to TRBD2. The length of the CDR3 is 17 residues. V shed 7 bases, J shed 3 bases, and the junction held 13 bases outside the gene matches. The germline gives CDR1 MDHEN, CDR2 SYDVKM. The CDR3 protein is CASTETSGSFSFYEQYF. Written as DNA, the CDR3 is TGTGCCAGCACCGAGACTAGCGGGAGCTTTTCTTTCTACGAGCAGTACTTC.

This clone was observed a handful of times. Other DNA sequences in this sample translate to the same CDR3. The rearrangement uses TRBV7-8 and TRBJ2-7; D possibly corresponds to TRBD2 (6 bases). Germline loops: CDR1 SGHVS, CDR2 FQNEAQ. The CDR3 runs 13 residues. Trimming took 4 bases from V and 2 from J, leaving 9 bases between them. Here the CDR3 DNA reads TGTGCCAGCAGCTCAACGGGGGCCTACGAGCAGTACTTC. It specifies CASSSTGAYEQYF. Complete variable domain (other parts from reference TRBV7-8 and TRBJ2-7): GAGVSQSPRYKVAKRGQDVALRCDPISGHVSLFWYQQALGQGPEFLTYFQNEAQLDKSGLPSDRFFAERPEGSVSTLKIQRTQQEDSAVYLCASSSTGAYEQYFGPGTRLTVT.

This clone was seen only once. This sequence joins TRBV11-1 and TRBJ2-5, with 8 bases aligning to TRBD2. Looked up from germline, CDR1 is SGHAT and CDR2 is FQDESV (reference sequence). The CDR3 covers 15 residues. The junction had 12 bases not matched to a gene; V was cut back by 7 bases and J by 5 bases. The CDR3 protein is CASTPRGTSRETQYF. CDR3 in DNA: TGTGCCAGCACCCCCCGCGGGACTAGTCGGGAGACCCAGTACTTC. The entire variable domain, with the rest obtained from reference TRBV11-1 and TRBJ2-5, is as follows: EAEVAQSPRYKITEKSQAVAFWCDPISGHATLYWYRQILGQGPELLVQFQDESVVDDSQLPKDRFSAERLKGVDSTLKIQPAELGDSAMYLCASTPRGTSRETQYFGPGTRLLVL.

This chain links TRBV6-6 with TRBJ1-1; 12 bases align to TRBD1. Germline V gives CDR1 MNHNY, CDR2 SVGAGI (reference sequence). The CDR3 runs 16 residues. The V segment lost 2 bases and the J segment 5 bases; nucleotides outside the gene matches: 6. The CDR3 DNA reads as TGTGCCAGCAGTTACGGGGGACAGGGGGCGGCGACTGAAGCTTTCTTT. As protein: CASSYGGQGAATEAFF.

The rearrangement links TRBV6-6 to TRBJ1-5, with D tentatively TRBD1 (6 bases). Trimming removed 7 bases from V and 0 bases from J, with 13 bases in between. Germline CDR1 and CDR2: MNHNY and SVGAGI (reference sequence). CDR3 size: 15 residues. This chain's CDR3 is CASIRQVDSNQPQHF. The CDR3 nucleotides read TGTGCCAGCATCCGACAGGTCGATAGCAATCAGCCCCAGCATTTT.

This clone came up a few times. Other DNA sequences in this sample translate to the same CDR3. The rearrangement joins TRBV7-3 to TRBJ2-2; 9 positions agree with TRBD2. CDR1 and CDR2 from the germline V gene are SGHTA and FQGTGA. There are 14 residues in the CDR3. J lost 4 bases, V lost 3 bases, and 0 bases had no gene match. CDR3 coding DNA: TGTGCCAGCAGCTTGACTAGCGGCACCGGGGAGCTGTTTTTT. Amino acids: CASSLTSGTGELFF.

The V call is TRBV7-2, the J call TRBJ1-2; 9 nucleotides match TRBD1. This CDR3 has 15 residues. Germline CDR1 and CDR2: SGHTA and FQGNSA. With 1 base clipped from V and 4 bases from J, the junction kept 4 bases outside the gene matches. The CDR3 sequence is CASSLGQGVGYGYTF. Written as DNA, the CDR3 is TGTGCCAGCAGCTTAGGACAGGGGGTCGGCTATGGCTACACCTTC. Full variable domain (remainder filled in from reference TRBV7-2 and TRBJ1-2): GAGVSQSPSNKVTEKGKDVELRCDPISGHTALYWYRQSLGQGLEFLIYFQGNSAPDKSGLPSDRFSAERTGGSVSTLTIQRTQQEDSAVYLCASSLGQGVGYGYTFGSGTRLTVV.

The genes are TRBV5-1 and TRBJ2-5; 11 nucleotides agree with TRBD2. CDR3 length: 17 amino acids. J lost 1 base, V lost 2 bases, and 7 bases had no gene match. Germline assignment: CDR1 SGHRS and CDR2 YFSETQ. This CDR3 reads CASSLGLAGGLQETQYF. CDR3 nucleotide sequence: TGCGCCAGCAGCTTAGGGCTAGCGGGGGGCCTCCAAGAGACCCAGTACTTC. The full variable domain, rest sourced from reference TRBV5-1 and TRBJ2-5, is KAGVTQTPRYLIKTRGQQVTLSCSPISGHRSVSWYQQTPGQGLQFLFEYFSETQRNKGNFPGRFSGRQFSNSRSEMNVSTLELGDSALYLCASSLGLAGGLQETQYFGPGTRLLVL.

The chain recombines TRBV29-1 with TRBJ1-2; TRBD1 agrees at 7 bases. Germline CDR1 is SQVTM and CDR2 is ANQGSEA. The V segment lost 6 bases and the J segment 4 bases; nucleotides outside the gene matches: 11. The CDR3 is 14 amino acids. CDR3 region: CSVAGQLDVYGYTF. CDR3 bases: TGCAGCGTGGCGGGACAGTTGGATGTCTATGGCTACACCTTC.

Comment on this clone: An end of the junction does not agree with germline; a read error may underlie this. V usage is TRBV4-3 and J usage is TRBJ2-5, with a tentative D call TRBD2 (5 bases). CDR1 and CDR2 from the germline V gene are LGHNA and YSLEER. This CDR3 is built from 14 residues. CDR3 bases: TGCGCCAGCAGTCAAGCGAGGGATCAAGAGACCCAGTACTTC. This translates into CASSQARDQETQYF.

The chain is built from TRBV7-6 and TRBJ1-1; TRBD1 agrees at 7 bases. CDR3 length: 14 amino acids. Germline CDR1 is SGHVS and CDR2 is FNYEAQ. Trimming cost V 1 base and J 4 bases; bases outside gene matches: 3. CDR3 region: CASSLEAGGTEAFF. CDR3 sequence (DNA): TGTGCCAGCAGCTTAGAGGCAGGGGGCACTGAAGCTTTCTTT.

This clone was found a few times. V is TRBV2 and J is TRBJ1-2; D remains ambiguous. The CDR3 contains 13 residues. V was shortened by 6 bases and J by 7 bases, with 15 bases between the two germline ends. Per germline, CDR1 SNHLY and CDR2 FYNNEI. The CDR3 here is CASSRNSGLGYTF. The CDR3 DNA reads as TGTGCCAGCAGCCGGAACAGCGGGCTTGGCTACACCTTC.

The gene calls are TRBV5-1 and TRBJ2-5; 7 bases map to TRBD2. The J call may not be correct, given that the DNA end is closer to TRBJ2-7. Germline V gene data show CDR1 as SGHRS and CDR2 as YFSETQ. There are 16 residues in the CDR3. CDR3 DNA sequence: TGCGCCAGCAGCCCCGAAGCGGGGCGGGTAAACTACGAGCAGTACTTC. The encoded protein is CASSPEAGRVNYEQYF.

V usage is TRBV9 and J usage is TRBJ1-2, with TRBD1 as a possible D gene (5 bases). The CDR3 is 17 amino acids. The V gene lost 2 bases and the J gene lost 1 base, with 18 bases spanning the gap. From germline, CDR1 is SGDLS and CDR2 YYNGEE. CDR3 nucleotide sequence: TGTGCCAGCAGCGTGGGGCAGGCCCACGGTATTAACTATGGCTACACCTTC. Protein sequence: CASSVGQAHGINYGYTF. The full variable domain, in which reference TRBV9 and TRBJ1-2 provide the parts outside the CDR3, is DSGVTQTPKHLITATGQRVTLRCSPRSGDLSVYWYQQSLDQGLQFLIQYYNGEERAKGNILERFSAQQFPDLHSELNLSSLELGDSALYFCASSVGQAHGINYGYTFGSGTRLTVV.

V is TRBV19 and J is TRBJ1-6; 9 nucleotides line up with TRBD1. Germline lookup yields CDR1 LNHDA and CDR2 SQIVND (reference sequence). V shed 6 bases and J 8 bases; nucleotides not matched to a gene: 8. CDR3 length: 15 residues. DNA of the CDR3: TGTGCCAGTAGGGCACAACAGGGGGCACATTCACCCCTCCACTTT. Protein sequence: CASRAQQGAHSPLHF.

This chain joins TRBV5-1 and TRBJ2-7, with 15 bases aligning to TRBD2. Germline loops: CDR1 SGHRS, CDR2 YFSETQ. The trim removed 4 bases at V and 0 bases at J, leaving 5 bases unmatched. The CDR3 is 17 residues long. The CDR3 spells CASSAGLAGGLSYEQYF. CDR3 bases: TGCGCCAGCAGCGCGGGACTAGCGGGGGGCCTCTCCTACGAGCAGTACTTC.

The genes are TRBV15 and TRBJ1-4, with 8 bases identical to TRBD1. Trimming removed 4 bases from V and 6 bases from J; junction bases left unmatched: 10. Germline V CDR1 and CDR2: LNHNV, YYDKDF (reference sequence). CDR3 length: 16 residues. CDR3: CATSMRRDRPYEKLFF. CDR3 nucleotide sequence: TGTGCCACCAGCATGCGCCGGGACAGGCCATATGAAAAACTGTTTTTT. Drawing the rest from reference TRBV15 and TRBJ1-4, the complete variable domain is DAMVIQNPRYQVTQFGKPVTLSCSQTLNHNVMYWYQQKSSQAPKLLFHYYDKDFNNEADTPDNFQSRRPNTSFCFLDIRSPGLGDTAMYLCATSMRRDRPYEKLFFGSGTQLSVL.

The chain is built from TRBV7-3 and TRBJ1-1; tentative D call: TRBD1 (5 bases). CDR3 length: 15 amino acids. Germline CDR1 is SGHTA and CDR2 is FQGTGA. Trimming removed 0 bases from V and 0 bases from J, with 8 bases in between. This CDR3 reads CASSLTAGVNTEAFF. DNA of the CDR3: TGTGCCAGCAGCTTAACGGCGGGGGTGAACACTGAAGCTTTCTTT.